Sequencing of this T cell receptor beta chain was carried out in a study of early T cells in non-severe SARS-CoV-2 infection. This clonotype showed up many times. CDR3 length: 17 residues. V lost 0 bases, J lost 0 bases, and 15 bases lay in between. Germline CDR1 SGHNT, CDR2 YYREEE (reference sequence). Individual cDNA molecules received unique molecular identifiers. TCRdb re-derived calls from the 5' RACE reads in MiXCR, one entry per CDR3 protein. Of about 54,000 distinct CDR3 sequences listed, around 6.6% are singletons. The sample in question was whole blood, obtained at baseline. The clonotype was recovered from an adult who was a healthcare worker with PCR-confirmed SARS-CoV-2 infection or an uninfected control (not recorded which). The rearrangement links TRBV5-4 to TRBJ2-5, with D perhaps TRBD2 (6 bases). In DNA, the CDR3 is TGTGCCAGCAGCTTGGCTCCGGGAGCCACGTACCAAGAGACCCAGTACTTC. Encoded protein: CASSLAPGATYQETQYF.